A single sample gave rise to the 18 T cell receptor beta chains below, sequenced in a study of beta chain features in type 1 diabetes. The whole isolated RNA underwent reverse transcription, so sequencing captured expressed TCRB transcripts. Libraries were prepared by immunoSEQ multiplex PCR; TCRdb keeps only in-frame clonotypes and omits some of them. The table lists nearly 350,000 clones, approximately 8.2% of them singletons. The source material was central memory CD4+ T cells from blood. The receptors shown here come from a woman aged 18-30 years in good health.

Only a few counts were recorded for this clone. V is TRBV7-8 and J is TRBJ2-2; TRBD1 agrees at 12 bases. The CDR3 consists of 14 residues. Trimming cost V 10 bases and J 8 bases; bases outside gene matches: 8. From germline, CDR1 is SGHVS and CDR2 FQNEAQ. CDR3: CATGDRGLSGELFF. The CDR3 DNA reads TGTGCCACCGGGGACAGGGGGCTGTCTGGGGAGCTGTTTTTT.

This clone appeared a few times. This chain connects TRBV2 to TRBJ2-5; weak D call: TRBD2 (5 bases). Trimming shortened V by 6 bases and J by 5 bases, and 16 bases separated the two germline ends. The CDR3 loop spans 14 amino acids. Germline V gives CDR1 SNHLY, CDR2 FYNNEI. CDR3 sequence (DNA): TGTGCCAGCAGCCTCATCCTAGCATGGGAGACCCAGTACTTC. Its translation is CASSLILAWETQYF.

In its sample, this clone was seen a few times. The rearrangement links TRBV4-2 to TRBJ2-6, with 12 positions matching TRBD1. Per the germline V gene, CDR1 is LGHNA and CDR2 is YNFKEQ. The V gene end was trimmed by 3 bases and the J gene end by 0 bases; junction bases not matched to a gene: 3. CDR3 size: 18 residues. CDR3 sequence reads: CASSQGTGGVSGANVLTF. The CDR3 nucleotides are TGTGCCAGCAGCCAGGGGACAGGGGGCGTCTCTGGGGCCAACGTCCTGACTTTC.

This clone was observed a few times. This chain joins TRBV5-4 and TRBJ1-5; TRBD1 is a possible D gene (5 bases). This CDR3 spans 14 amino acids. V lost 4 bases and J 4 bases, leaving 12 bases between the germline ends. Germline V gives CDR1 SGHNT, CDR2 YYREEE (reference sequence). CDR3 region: CASSAGLANQPQHF. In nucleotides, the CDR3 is TGTGCCAGCAGCGCAGGGTTAGCTAATCAGCCCCAGCATTTT.

CDR3 nucleotides: TGTGCCAGCAGCTTAGGGGGACTAGTAACCTACGAGCAGTACTTC. Translating it yields CASSLGGLVTYEQYF. The chain employs TRBV11-2 and TRBJ2-7; 8 bases are shared with TRBD2. CDR1 SGHAT and CDR2 FQNNGV come from the germline V gene. With V trimmed by 1 base and J by 2 bases, 4 bases remained unmatched. This CDR3 region has 15 residues.

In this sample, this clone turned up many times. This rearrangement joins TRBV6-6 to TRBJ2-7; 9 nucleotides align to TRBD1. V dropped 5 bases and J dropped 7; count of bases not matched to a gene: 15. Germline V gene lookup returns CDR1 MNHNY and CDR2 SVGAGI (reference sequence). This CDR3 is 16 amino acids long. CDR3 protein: CASSADPGTGRREQYF. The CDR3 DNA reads TGTGCCAGCAGTGCTGACCCCGGGACAGGGCGTAGGGAGCAGTACTTC.

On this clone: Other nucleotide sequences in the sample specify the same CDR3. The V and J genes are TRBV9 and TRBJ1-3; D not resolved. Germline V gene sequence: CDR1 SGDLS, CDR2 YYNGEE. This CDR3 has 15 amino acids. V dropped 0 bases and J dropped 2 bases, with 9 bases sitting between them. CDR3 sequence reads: CASSVGGTAGNTIYF. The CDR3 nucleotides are TGTGCCAGCAGCGTAGGGGGTACTGCTGGAAACACCATATATTTT.

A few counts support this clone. In DNA, the CDR3 is TGCAGTGCTAGAGGGGCGTTCGAGCAGTACTTC. It specifies CSARGAFEQYF. V and J are TRBV20-1 and TRBJ2-7; D call uncertain. Trimming stripped 1 base from V and 6 bases from J, with 7 bases between. The CDR3 contains 11 residues. Germline V gives CDR1 DFQATT, CDR2 SNEGSKA (reference sequence).

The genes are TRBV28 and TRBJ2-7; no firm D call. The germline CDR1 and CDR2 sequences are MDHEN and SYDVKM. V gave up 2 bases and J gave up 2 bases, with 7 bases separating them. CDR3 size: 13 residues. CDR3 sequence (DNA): TGTGCCAGCAGTTTAGAACATACCTACGAGCAGTACTTC. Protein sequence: CASSLEHTYEQYF. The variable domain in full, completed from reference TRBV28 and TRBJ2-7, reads DVKVTQSSRYLVKRTGEKVFLECVQDMDHENMFWYRQDPGLGLRLIYFSYDVKMKEKGDIPEGYSVSREKKERFSLILESASTNQTSMYLCASSLEHTYEQYFGPGTRLTVT.

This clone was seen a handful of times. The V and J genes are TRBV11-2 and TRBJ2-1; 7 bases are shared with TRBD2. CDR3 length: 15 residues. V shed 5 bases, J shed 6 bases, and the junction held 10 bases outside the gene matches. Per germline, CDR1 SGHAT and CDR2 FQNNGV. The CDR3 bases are TGTGCCAGCAGCCTGAGCGGGATGATATCCAATGAGCAGTTCTTC. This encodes CASSLSGMISNEQFF. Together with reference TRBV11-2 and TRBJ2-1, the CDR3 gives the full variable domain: EAGVAQSPRYKIIEKRQSVAFWCNPISGHATLYWYQQILGQGPKLLIQFQNNGVVDDSQLPKDRFSAERLKGVDSTLKIQPAKLEDSAVYLCASSLSGMISNEQFFGPGTRLTVL.

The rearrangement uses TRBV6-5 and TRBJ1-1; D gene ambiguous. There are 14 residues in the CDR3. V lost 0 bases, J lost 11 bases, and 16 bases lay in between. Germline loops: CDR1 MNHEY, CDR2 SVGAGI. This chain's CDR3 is CASSYSAGTLKAFF. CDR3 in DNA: TGTGCCAGCAGTTACTCGGCAGGAACCCTGAAGGCTTTCTTT.

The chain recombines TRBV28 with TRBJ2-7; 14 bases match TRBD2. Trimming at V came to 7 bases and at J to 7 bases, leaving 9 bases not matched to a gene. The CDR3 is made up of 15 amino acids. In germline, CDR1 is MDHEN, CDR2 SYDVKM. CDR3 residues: CASNRPGLAGVEQYF. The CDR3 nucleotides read TGTGCCAGCAACAGGCCGGGACTAGCGGGAGTTGAGCAGTACTTC.

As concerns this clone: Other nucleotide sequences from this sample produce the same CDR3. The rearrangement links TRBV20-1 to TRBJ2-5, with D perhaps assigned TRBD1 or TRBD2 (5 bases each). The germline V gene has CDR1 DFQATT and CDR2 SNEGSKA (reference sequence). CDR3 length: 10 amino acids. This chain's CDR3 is CSARDETQYF. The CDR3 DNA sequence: TGCAGCGCCAGGGACGAGACCCAGTACTTC.

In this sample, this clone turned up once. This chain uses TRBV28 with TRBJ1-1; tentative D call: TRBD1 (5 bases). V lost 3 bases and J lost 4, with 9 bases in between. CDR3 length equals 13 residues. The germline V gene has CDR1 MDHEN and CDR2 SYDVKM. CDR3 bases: TGTGCCAGCAGTTTGGCAGGGCGCACTGAAGCTTTCTTT. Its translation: CASSLAGRTEAFF. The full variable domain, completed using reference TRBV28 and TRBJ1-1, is DVKVTQSSRYLVKRTGEKVFLECVQDMDHENMFWYRQDPGLGLRLIYFSYDVKMKEKGDIPEGYSVSREKKERFSLILESASTNQTSMYLCASSLAGRTEAFFGQGTRLTVV.

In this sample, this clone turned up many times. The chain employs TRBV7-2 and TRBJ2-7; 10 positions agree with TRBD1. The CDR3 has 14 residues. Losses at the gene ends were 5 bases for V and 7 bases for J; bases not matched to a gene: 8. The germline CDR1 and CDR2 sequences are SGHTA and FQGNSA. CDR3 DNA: TGTGCCAGCAGCCCCCGACAGGACAGGGGGGAGCAGTACTTC. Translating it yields CASSPRQDRGEQYF. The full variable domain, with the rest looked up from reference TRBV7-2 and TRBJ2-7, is GAGVSQSPSNKVTEKGKDVELRCDPISGHTALYWYRQSLGQGLEFLIYFQGNSAPDKSGLPSDRFSAERTGGSVSTLTIQRTQQEDSAVYLCASSPRQDRGEQYFGPGTRLTVT.

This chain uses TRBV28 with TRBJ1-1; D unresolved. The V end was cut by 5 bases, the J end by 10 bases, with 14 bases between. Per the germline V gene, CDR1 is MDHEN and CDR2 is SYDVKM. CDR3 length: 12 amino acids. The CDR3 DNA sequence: TGTGCCAGCAGTCTCTCTGAGGGTCGAGCTTTCTTT. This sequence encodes CASSLSEGRAFF.

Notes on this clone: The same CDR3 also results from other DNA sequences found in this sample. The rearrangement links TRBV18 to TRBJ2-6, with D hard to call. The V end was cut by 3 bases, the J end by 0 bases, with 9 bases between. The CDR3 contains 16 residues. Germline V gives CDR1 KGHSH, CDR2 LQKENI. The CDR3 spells CASSPPTGSGANVLTF. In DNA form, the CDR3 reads TGTGCCAGCTCACCTCCTACGGGCTCTGGGGCCAACGTCCTGACTTTC.

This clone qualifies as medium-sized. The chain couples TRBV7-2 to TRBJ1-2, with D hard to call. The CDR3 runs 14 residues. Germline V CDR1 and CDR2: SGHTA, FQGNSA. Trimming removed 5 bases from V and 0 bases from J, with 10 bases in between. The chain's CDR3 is CASSLRTTNYGYTF. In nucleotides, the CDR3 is TGTGCCAGCAGCCTAAGGACTACTAACTATGGCTACACCTTC. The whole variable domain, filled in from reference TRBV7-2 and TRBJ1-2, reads GAGVSQSPSNKVTEKGKDVELRCDPISGHTALYWYRQSLGQGLEFLIYFQGNSAPDKSGLPSDRFSAERTGGSVSTLTIQRTQQEDSAVYLCASSLRTTNYGYTFGSGTRLTVV.